The next 27 T cell receptor beta chains were all read from a single sample in a study of blood T cell repertoires in COVID-19. TCRdb's table, derived via immunoSEQ multiplex PCR, lists solely in-frame clones and lacks some. The sample includes more than 300,000 clones, around nine tenths of them seen just once. Sequences were obtained from peripheral blood. Receptors originate from a woman aged 70-85 years with COVID-19, enrolled during active disease.

The V call is TRBV29-1, the J call TRBJ1-1, with D unclear. V lost 5 bases and J 2 bases, leaving 12 bases between the germline ends. The length of the CDR3 is 13 residues. From germline, CDR1 is SQVTM and CDR2 ANQGSEA. The CDR3 coding sequence is TGCAGCGTTCAGACAAACATCAACACTGAAGCTTTCTTT. This codes for CSVQTNINTEAFF.

The chain uses TRBV30 and TRBJ1-1, with 7 bases that match TRBD1. The CDR3 sequence is 15 residues long. Germline V gives CDR1 GTSNPN, CDR2 SVGIG (reference sequence). The V segment lost 0 bases and the J segment 0 bases; nucleotides outside the gene matches: 4. The CDR3 bases are TGTGCCTGGAGTGTACTGGGACAGCTGAACACTGAAGCTTTCTTT. This translates into CAWSVLGQLNTEAFF. Combining the CDR3 with reference TRBV30 and TRBJ1-1 gives the whole variable domain SQTIHQWPATLVQPVGSPLSLECTVEGTSNPNLYWYRQAAGRGLQLLFYSVGIGQISSEVPQNLSASRPQDRQFILSSKKLLLSDSGFYLCAWSVLGQLNTEAFFGQGTRLTVV.

The V call is TRBV2, the J call TRBJ2-1; no clear D. Germline CDR1 is SNHLY and CDR2 is FYNNEI. This CDR3 is 14 amino acids long. V gave up 6 bases and J gave up 1 base, with 10 bases separating them. DNA of the CDR3: TGTGCCAGCAGGCCTTCTCAGTCCTACAATGAGCAGTTCTTC. Translated, it gives CASRPSQSYNEQFF.

This rearrangement joins TRBV12-3 or TRBV12-4 to TRBJ2-7, with a tentative D call TRBD1 (5 bases). V was pared by 6 bases and J by 0 bases, with 9 bases between. This CDR3 has 13 amino acids. The CDR3 spells CASRPQVSYEQYF. The DNA of the CDR3 is TGTGCCAGCAGGCCACAGGTCTCCTACGAGCAGTACTTC.

As for this clone: This same CDR3 is encoded by further DNA sequences in the sample. This chain uses TRBV6-5 with TRBJ1-2; D gene uncertain. Between the trimmed V and J ends, which lost 0 bases and 6 bases, there was a span of 8 bases. CDR1 and CDR2 from the germline V gene are MNHEY and SVGAGI. The CDR3 is 13 amino acids. CDR3 amino acids: CASSYSREDGYTF. DNA for the CDR3: TGTGCCAGCAGTTACTCGCGGGAGGATGGCTACACCTTC.

The chain couples TRBV5-1 to TRBJ2-7, with D uncertain. Germline V gives CDR1 SGHRS, CDR2 YFSETQ. CDR3 length equals 13 residues. The ends were cut back, 6 bases at V and 2 bases at J, with 12 bases in the middle. CDR3 residues: CASIGDNTYEQYF. CDR3 bases: TGCGCCAGCATAGGAGATAACACCTACGAGCAGTACTTC.

With regard to this clone: Germline and junction disagree at one end, which may indicate a read error. The V gene is TRBV11-2, the J gene TRBJ1-1; the match to TRBD1 covers 8 bases. The CDR3 loop spans 11 amino acids. Germline V gene sequence: CDR1 SGHAT, CDR2 FQNNGV. In DNA form, the CDR3 reads TGTGCCAGCAGCTTCGGACAGGGTTTGATCTTT. Residues: CASSFGQGLIF.

This clone was observed a few times. The V gene is TRBV27, the J gene TRBJ2-7; 7 nucleotides line up with TRBD2. CDR3 length equals 16 residues. CDR1 MNHEY and CDR2 SMNVEV come from the germline V gene (reference sequence). With 3 bases clipped from V and 3 bases from J, the junction kept 11 bases outside the gene matches. As DNA, the CDR3 is TGTGCCAGCAGTTTGCGGTCCAGCGGGGCATTCTACGAGCAGTACTTC. Translated: CASSLRSSGAFYEQYF.

This clone is a singleton in its sample. This sequence joins TRBV27 and TRBJ1-1, with TRBD1 identical over 9 bases. This CDR3 contains 13 residues. Trimming at V came to 5 bases and at J to 7 bases, leaving 5 bases not matched to a gene. The germline V gene encodes CDR1 MNHEY and CDR2 SMNVEV (reference sequence). The CDR3 here is CASSPRQGDEAFF. The CDR3 DNA sequence: TGTGCCAGCAGTCCGAGACAGGGGGATGAAGCTTTCTTT.

The rearrangement joins TRBV4-3 to TRBJ2-7, with 11 nucleotides matching TRBD2. Per the germline V gene, CDR1 is LGHNA and CDR2 is YSLEER. CDR3 length: 15 amino acids. Trimming at V came to 4 bases and at J to 0 bases, leaving 2 bases not matched to a gene. Written as DNA, the CDR3 is TGCGCCAGCAGCCTAACTAGCGGGAGCTCCTACGAGCAGTACTTC. It translates to CASSLTSGSSYEQYF.

The rearrangement joins TRBV7-9 to TRBJ2-5; possibly TRBD1 for D (6 bases). This CDR3 contains 16 residues. Per germline, CDR1 SEHNR and CDR2 FQNEAQ (reference sequence). V gave up 1 base and J gave up 1 base, with 13 bases separating them. The CDR3 coding sequence is TGTGCCAGCAGCTTAGTTGGGTTGGGGGCCCAAGAGACCCAGTACTTC. Translating it yields CASSLVGLGAQETQYF. The variable domain in full, with the rest retrieved from reference TRBV7-9 and TRBJ2-5, is DTGVSQNPRHKITKRGQNVTFRCDPISEHNRLYWYRQTLGQGPEFLTYFQNEAQLEKSRLLSDRFSAERPKGSFSTLEIQRTEQGDSAMYLCASSLVGLGAQETQYFGPGTRLLVL.

This chain links TRBV10-1 with TRBJ1-3; D is uncertain. The CDR3 length is 13 residues. The germline CDR1 and CDR2 sequences are WNHNN and SYGVQD (reference sequence). The ends were cut back, 0 bases at V and 5 bases at J, with 5 bases in the middle. CDR3 bases: TGCGCCAGCAGTGAGTCGACTAGAAACACCATATATTTT. Encoded protein: CASSESTRNTIYF.

This clone was seen only once. This chain uses TRBV7-3 with TRBJ2-1, with TRBD2 identical over 13 bases. This CDR3 region has 16 residues. Germline values: CDR1 SGHTA, CDR2 FQGTGA. Unmatched junction bases numbered 4, after V lost 2 bases and J lost 6 bases. CDR3 nucleotides: TGTGCCAGCAGCTTAGAGGGGACTAGCGGGGCCAATGAGCAGTTCTTC. Amino acids: CASSLEGTSGANEQFF. The whole variable domain, filled in from reference TRBV7-3 and TRBJ2-1, reads GAGVSQTPSNKVTEKGKYVELRCDPISGHTALYWYRQSLGQGPEFLIYFQGTGAADDSGLPNDRFFAVRPEGSVSTLKIQRTERGDSAVYLCASSLEGTSGANEQFFGPGTRLTVL.

About this clone itself: At the DNA level, this CDR3 is encoded by other sequences in the same sample as well. The chain uses TRBV7-9 and TRBJ2-7; no definite D call. Germline V gene data show CDR1 as SEHNR and CDR2 as FQNEAQ (reference sequence). This CDR3 has 11 residues. V lost 6 bases to trimming and J lost 7 bases, with 10 bases between them. The CDR3 sequence: CASSLTVEQYF. The DNA for the CDR3 is TGTGCCAGCAGTTTAACAGTAGAGCAGTACTTC.

This rearrangement joins TRBV21-1 to TRBJ2-7; TRBD1 is the table's D call, not checked against the DNA. TRBV21-1 is a known pseudogene. The CDR3 sequence is 15 residues long. In DNA form, the CDR3 reads TGTGCCAGCAGCAAAGGGGCAGGCGTTCCCTACGAGCAGTACTTC. As protein: CASSKGAGVPYEQYF.

The rearrangement links TRBV2 to TRBJ2-2; 8 nucleotides agree with TRBD1. Germline CDR1 is SNHLY and CDR2 is FYNNEI. J was trimmed by 1 base and V by 5 bases; bases with no gene match: 6. CDR3 length: 16 amino acids. Here the CDR3 DNA reads TGTGCCAGCAGTTTTCAGGGGGCAAGGAACACCGGGGAGCTGTTTTTT. It specifies CASSFQGARNTGELFF.

V usage is TRBV19 and J usage is TRBJ2-6, with D possibly TRBD1 on 7 matching bases. Trimming left V 5 bases short and J 3 bases short, with 20 bases between. This CDR3 comprises 18 residues. Germline CDR1 is LNHDA and CDR2 is SQIVND (reference sequence). The CDR3 coding sequence is TGTGCCAGTAGTGTGCCAGGGGGGAGAGGGGTTGGGGCCAACGTCCTGACTTTC. As protein: CASSVPGGRGVGANVLTF.

V and J are TRBV6-5 and TRBJ2-5; 7 bases align to TRBD2. Trimming cost V 8 bases and J 5 bases; bases outside gene matches: 8. This CDR3 spans 13 amino acids. Germline CDR1 MNHEY, CDR2 SVGAGI. As DNA, the CDR3 is TGTGCCAGCCAGCGGGGAGTGGAGGAGACCCAGTACTTC. It translates to CASQRGVEETQYF.

The CDR3 sequence: CAISESAGMNSPLHF. In DNA, the CDR3 is TGTGCCATCAGTGAGTCGGCAGGCATGAATTCACCCCTCCACTTT. The chain joins TRBV10-3 to TRBJ1-6; D is unclear. This CDR3 contains 15 residues. Germline V gives CDR1 ENHRY, CDR2 SYGVKD. V lost 0 bases to trimming and J lost 7 bases, with 10 bases between them.

The rearrangement uses TRBV5-6 and TRBJ2-1; unclear D gene. The CDR3 totals 12 residues. V gave up 2 bases and J gave up 7 bases, with 7 bases separating them. Germline V gene lookup returns CDR1 SGHDT and CDR2 YYEEEE. In nucleotides, the CDR3 is TGTGCCAGCAGCTTTTCTAGGAATGAGCAGTTCTTC. It yields the protein CASSFSRNEQFF.

The chain links TRBV10-3 to TRBJ2-4, with 8 bases matching TRBD2. Germline CDR1 is ENHRY and CDR2 is SYGVKD. The CDR3 loop spans 20 amino acids. Germline trimming cut 0 bases from V and 3 bases from J; bases unmatched to any gene: 16. The chain's CDR3 is CAISESGLGSRSLHKNIQYF. DNA for the CDR3: TGTGCCATCAGTGAGTCGGGACTAGGATCGAGAAGCCTTCACAAAAACATTCAGTACTTC.

CDR3 nucleotide sequence: TGTGCCAGCAGCTTGAGTAGCGGGGAGCTGTTTTTT. It encodes CASSLSSGELFF. The chain combines TRBV7-3 with TRBJ2-2; D is unresolved. Germline V gene data show CDR1 as SGHTA and CDR2 as FQGTGA. The CDR3 length is 12 residues. Trimming took 3 bases from V and 7 from J, leaving 6 bases between them.

This sequence joins TRBV30 and TRBJ1-1; weak D call: TRBD1 (5 bases). V lost 4 bases, J lost 0 bases, and 18 bases lay in between. The CDR3 extends over 16 amino acids. Germline V gene data show CDR1 as GTSNPN and CDR2 as SVGIG (reference sequence). The CDR3 bases are TGTGCCTGGACGAGACAGCTTTCTTTCTTGAACACTGAAGCTTTCTTT. Protein product: CAWTRQLSFLNTEAFF.

The chain joins TRBV5-1 to TRBJ2-7, with 8 bases lining up with TRBD1. The CDR3 extends over 14 amino acids. Per germline, CDR1 SGHRS and CDR2 YFSETQ. J gave up 5 bases and V 0 bases, and 4 bases lay outside the gene matches. The CDR3 loop is CASSLAAGGDEQYF. The CDR3 bases are TGCGCCAGCAGCTTGGCCGCAGGGGGCGACGAGCAGTACTTC.

The chain uses TRBV30 and TRBJ1-2; D is unresolved. The CDR3 contains 12 residues. Germline CDR1 reads GTSNPN; CDR2 reads SVGIG (reference sequence). With 5 bases removed from V and 7 bases from J, the gap between germline ends came to 14 bases. CDR3 nucleotides: TGTGCCTGGTCGGGAGGGTACGGTGGCTACACCTTC. This translates into CAWSGGYGGYTF.

This clone has a single count. The V gene is TRBV24-1, the J gene TRBJ1-1; D gene ambiguous. The CDR3 consists of 12 residues. Trimming removed 5 bases at V and 9 bases at J, with 12 bases between. Germline lookup yields CDR1 KGHDR and CDR2 SFDVKD. The CDR3 protein is CATSGSGRKAFF. CDR3 sequence (DNA): TGTGCCACCAGTGGTTCAGGCCGAAAAGCTTTCTTT.

The chain joins TRBV21-1 to TRBJ1-1; the DNA was not compared with TRBD1, the D call given in the table. TRBV21-1 constitutes a pseudogene. This CDR3 is 18 amino acids long. The CDR3 protein is CASSKSLFVGRDSTEAFF. The CDR3 coding sequence is TGTGCCAGCAGCAAGTCCCTGTTCGTAGGCAGGGATTCAACTGAAGCTTTCTTT.